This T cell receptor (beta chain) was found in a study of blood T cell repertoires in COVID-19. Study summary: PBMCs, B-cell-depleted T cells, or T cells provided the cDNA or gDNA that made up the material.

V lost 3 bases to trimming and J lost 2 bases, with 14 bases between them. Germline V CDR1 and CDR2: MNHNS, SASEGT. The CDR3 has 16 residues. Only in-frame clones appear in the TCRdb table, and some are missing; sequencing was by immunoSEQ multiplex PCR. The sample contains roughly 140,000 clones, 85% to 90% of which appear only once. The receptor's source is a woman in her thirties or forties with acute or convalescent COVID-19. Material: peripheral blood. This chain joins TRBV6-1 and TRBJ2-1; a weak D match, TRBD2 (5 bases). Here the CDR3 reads CASSDPGQAAYNEQFF. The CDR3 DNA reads TGTGCCAGCAGTGACCCTGGGCAAGCGGCCTACAATGAGCAGTTCTTC.